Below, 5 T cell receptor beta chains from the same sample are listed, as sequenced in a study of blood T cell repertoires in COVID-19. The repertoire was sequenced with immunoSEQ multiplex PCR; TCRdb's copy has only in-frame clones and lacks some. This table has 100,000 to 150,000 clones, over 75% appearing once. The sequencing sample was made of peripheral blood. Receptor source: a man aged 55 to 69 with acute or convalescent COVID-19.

The DNA for the CDR3 is TGTGCCAGCAGCGTAGGTCACGAGCGGGGAGCCTACGAGCAGTACTTC. Translating gives CASSVGHERGAYEQYF. The rearrangement uses TRBV9 and TRBJ2-7, with 7 bases that match TRBD2. V gave up 0 bases and J gave up 2 bases; unmatched junction bases: 8. This CDR3 has 16 amino acids. Per the germline V gene, CDR1 is SGDLS and CDR2 is YYNGEE.

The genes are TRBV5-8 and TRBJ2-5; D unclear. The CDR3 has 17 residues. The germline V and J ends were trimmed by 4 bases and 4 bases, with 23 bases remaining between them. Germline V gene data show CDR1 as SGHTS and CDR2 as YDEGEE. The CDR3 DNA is TGTGCCAGCAGCCCTGACATCATGGAAGCAGAACGAGAGACCCAGTACTTC. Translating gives CASSPDIMEAERETQYF.

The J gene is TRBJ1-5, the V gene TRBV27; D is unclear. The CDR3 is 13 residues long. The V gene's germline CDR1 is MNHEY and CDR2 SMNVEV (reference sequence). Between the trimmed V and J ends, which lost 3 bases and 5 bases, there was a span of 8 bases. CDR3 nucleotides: TGTGCCAGCAGTTTCTCGGGTCATCAGCCCCAGCATTTT. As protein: CASSFSGHQPQHF.

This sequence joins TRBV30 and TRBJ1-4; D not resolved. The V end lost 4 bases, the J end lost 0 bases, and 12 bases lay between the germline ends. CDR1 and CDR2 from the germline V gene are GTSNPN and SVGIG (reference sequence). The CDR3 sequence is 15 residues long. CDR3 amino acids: CAWNSHRTTNEKLFF. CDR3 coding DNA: TGTGCCTGGAATAGTCATCGAACAACTAATGAAAAACTGTTTTTT.

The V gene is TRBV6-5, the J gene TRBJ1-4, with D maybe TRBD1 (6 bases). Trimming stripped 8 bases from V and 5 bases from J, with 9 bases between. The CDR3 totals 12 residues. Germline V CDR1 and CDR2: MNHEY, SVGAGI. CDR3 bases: TGTGCCAGCGGCACAGGGAATGAAAAACTGTTTTTT. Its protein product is CASGTGNEKLFF.